This TCR beta chain was documented in a study of PD-L1 blockade in urothelial cancer. In the study overall: Patients commenced intravenous atezolizumab, 1,200 mg every 3 weeks, in about 2014. Analyses were performed on blood at 3 weeks after treatment start (the second dose) and at 6 weeks.

With regard to this clone: The antigen is unknown.

Time point: pretreatment peripheral blood. Per-patient samples, pretreatment and on-treatment, numbered 1 to 8. The assay was immunoSEQ multiplex PCR, and TCRdb's table has in-frame clones only and misses some. The sample has approximately 50,000 clones, roughly 86% seen once. Study findings and constraints: Stronger expansion of tumor-associated clones in blood at 3 weeks distinguished durable-benefit patients.

This CDR3 is built from 11 residues. Germline CDR1 reads SQVTM; CDR2 reads ANQGSEA. Sequencing was performed on PBMCs, taken around atezolizumab (anti-PD-L1) treatment. The V and J genes are TRBV29-1 and TRBJ1-2; D gene ambiguous. The clonotype was recovered from a man aged 55 to 70 with urothelial cancer. The CDR3 spells CSATEGYGYTF. The DNA of the CDR3 is TGCAGTGCCACAGAGGGCTATGGCTACACCTTC.